This T cell receptor beta chain was recorded in a study of shared clonotypes between healthy human individuals. Method: immunoSEQ multiplex PCR; TCRdb's copy keeps in-frame clones and lacks some. Counted here are approximately 1.5 million clones, 98% occurring once; the ten biggest clones make up approximately 0.4%. The ends lost 5 bases at V and 4 bases at J; junction bases unmatched: 8. The CDR3 is made up of 16 amino acids. CDR1 is SQVTM, CDR2 ANQGSEA, per germline. The origin of this receptor is a man aged 25-40 years in good health. The rearrangement joins TRBV29-1 to TRBJ2-5; TRBD2 matches 15 bases. Source material: naive CD4+ T cells sorted from blood. Stated subset: CD45RA+ positively selected. The CDR3 reads CSVWTSGRAPRETQYF. In nucleotides, the CDR3 is TGCAGCGTTTGGACTAGCGGGAGGGCACCTCGAGAGACCCAGTACTTC.